Included here is one TCR beta chain sequence, with context. The antigen is not known. The data are from a study of T cells in Graves' hyperthyroidism and ophthalmopathy. Germline V gene data show CDR1 as LNHDA and CDR2 as SQIVND (reference sequence). J gave up 3 bases and V 5 bases, and 15 bases lay outside the gene matches. The CDR3 length is 17 residues. Overall study results and limits: Blood also showed most of the thyroid clonotypes that were expanded above 0.001.

RNA transcripts provided the source from which TCR beta CDR3 regions were amplified. With the HTBI primer set, the TCR CDR3 went through a first round of RT-PCR. TCRdb reprocessed the multiplex PCR reads via MiXCR and lists one record per CDR3 protein. This table holds hundreds of thousands of distinct CDR3 sequences, more than 12% found once. The specimen sequenced was blood. The gene calls are TRBV19 and TRBJ2-7; 8 bases line up with TRBD1. This TCR was recovered from a woman aged 45-65 years with Graves' ophthalmopathy. The CDR3 DNA reads TGTGCCAGTAGTCGAGGACAGGGTGGAAATCCCGTCTACGAGCAGTACTTC. Protein: CASSRGQGGNPVYEQYF.